Presented here are 17 T cell receptor beta chains from one specimen sequenced in a study of technical replicates of blood from a handful of donors. Using immunoSEQ multiplex PCR, the repertoire was profiled, and TCRdb retains in-frame clones only, with some absent. The sample lists almost 90,000 clones, 95% seen once, with roughly 0.35% in the top ten. Material for sequencing was T cells isolated from PBMCs. The source is a human donor in good health.

The J gene is TRBJ2-1, the V gene TRBV4-1, with D uncertain. V was shortened by 0 bases and J by 3 bases, with 6 bases between the two germline ends. This CDR3 spans 14 amino acids. CDR1 is MGHRA and CDR2 is YSYEKL in the germline V gene. CDR3 protein: CASSQDSRYNEQFF. CDR3 nucleotide sequence: TGCGCCAGCAGCCAAGATTCCCGCTACAATGAGCAGTTCTTC.

The rearrangement links TRBV6-5 to TRBJ2-7, with 7 positions matching TRBD1. The V segment lost 10 bases and the J segment 6 bases; nucleotides outside the gene matches: 9. Germline CDR1 is MNHEY and CDR2 is SVGAGI. This CDR3 has 12 residues. The CDR3 nucleotides are TGTGCCACAACGACAGGGAACGGCGAGCAGTACTTC. Its translation is CATTTGNGEQYF.

The rearrangement uses TRBV10-3 and TRBJ1-5; weak D call: TRBD1 (6 bases). The CDR3 runs to 15 residues. Trimming took off 11 bases at V and 6 bases at J, with 23 bases between the two ends. The germline CDR1 and CDR2 sequences are ENHRY and SYGVKD. CDR3 in DNA: TGTGCCTCCAGTGAGTTGACAGGAGAGGGTCAGCCCCAGCATTTT. It specifies CASSELTGEGQPQHF.

This chain connects TRBV28 to TRBJ1-1; D uncertain. CDR3 length: 14 amino acids. The germline V and J ends were trimmed by 1 base and 0 bases, with 6 bases remaining between them. Per germline, CDR1 MDHEN and CDR2 SYDVKM. CDR3 in DNA: TGTGCCAGCAGTTTATCGCAGATGAACACTGAAGCTTTCTTT. Its protein is CASSLSQMNTEAFF.

V gene TRBV7-9 combines with J gene TRBJ2-7; D uncertain. V lost 5 bases to trimming and J lost 0 bases, with 5 bases between them. The V gene's germline CDR1 is SEHNR and CDR2 FQNEAQ (reference sequence). CDR3 length: 12 amino acids. The CDR3 spells CASSVSSYEQYF. CDR3 sequence (DNA): TGTGCCAGCAGCGTTAGCTCCTACGAGCAGTACTTC.

This sequence joins TRBV27 and TRBJ1-4; unclear D gene. Looked up from germline, CDR1 is MNHEY and CDR2 is SMNVEV (reference sequence). The CDR3 runs to 13 residues. The V gene lost 6 bases and the J gene lost 4 bases, with 9 bases spanning the gap. CDR3 sequence: CASRDTFNEKLFF. The CDR3 bases are TGTGCCAGCAGAGACACTTTTAATGAAAAACTGTTTTTT.

This clone is a singleton in its sample. The rearrangement links TRBV19 to TRBJ2-3, with 7 nucleotides matching TRBD1. V lost 5 bases and J lost 5; bases outside the gene matches: 10. Germline CDR1 is LNHDA and CDR2 is SQIVND (reference sequence). This CDR3 contains 15 residues. For the CDR3, the DNA is TGTGCCAGTAGTTTTTTAGGACAGGCGGAAGATACGCAGTATTTT. It encodes CASSFLGQAEDTQYF.

The chain carries TRBV2 and TRBJ2-7, with D possibly being TRBD1 (5 bases). CDR3 size: 14 residues. V was clipped by 3 bases and J by 3 bases, with 12 bases between them. Germline V CDR1 and CDR2: SNHLY, FYNNEI. This CDR3 reads CASSDIGQGYEQYF. For the CDR3, the DNA is TGTGCCAGCAGTGATATAGGACAAGGCTACGAGCAGTACTTC.

V gene TRBV7-3 combines with J gene TRBJ2-1; 10 bases line up with TRBD2. The CDR3 length is 14 residues. V gave up 2 bases and J gave up 9 bases; unmatched junction bases: 4. Germline V gives CDR1 SGHTA, CDR2 FQGTGA. The CDR3 protein is CASSLESGRGEQFF. The CDR3 DNA reads TGTGCCAGCAGCTTAGAAAGCGGGAGGGGTGAGCAGTTCTTC.

This rearrangement joins TRBV4-3 to TRBJ1-5, with no clear D. The V end was cut by 0 bases, the J end by 5 bases, with 11 bases between. This CDR3 spans 15 amino acids. Germline CDR1 LGHNA, CDR2 YSLEER. CDR3 residues: CASSQDTSGYQPQHF. CDR3 DNA: TGCGCCAGCAGCCAAGATACGTCGGGGTATCAGCCCCAGCATTTT.

This chain joins TRBV21-1 and TRBJ1-5. TRBV21-1 is annotated as a pseudogene. The CDR3 has 13 residues. The CDR3 sequence: CASFGRRNQPQHF. The CDR3 bases are TGTGCCAGCTTTGGGAGGCGGAATCAGCCCCAGCATTTT.

J is TRBJ1-1 and V is TRBV7-3; no clear D. This CDR3 region has 14 residues. Germline V gives CDR1 SGHTA, CDR2 FQGTGA. Trimming pared 4 bases from V and 8 bases from J, leaving 17 bases between. CDR3 sequence: CASSSGLAGHEAFF. The CDR3, as DNA: TGTGCCAGCAGCTCCGGACTGGCCGGGCACGAAGCTTTCTTT.

The chain has TRBV5-1 and TRBJ2-7, with TRBD1 matching over 11 bases. J lost 3 bases, V lost 3 bases, and 2 bases had no gene match. Germline CDR1 is SGHRS and CDR2 is YFSETQ. This CDR3 region has 14 residues. The CDR3 bases are TGCGCCAGCAGCTGGGGGACAGGGGGCTACGAGCAGTACTTC. This codes for CASSWGTGGYEQYF. Complete variable domain (other parts from reference TRBV5-1 and TRBJ2-7): KAGVTQTPRYLIKTRGQQVTLSCSPISGHRSVSWYQQTPGQGLQFLFEYFSETQRNKGNFPGRFSGRQFSNSRSEMNVSTLELGDSALYLCASSWGTGGYEQYFGPGTRLTVT.

J is TRBJ1-1 and V is TRBV2; tentatively, D is TRBD1 (6 bases). The CDR3 consists of 17 residues. Trimming stripped 2 bases from V and 1 base from J, with 17 bases between. In germline, CDR1 is SNHLY, CDR2 FYNNEI. This CDR3 reads CASSERSLQGRNTEAFF. As DNA, the CDR3 is TGTGCCAGCAGTGAAAGGTCCTTACAGGGAAGGAACACTGAAGCTTTCTTT.

This rearrangement joins TRBV7-6 to TRBJ2-7; a weak D match, TRBD1 (6 bases). The V gene lost 6 bases and the J gene lost 0 bases, with 15 bases spanning the gap. Germline V gene sequence: CDR1 SGHVS, CDR2 FNYEAQ. The CDR3 totals 15 residues. The CDR3 spells CASSQTRDNSYEQYF. The CDR3 DNA reads as TGTGCCAGCAGTCAAACCCGGGACAACTCCTACGAGCAGTACTTC.

The CDR3 here is CASSQTSGRSEEQYF. The CDR3 DNA follows: TGTGCCAGCAGCCAGACTAGCGGGAGATCGGAAGAGCAGTACTTC. The chain couples TRBV28 to TRBJ2-7, with 12 bases that match TRBD2. The germline V gene encodes CDR1 MDHEN and CDR2 SYDVKM. The length of the CDR3 is 15 residues. Unmatched junction bases numbered 10, after V lost 6 bases and J lost 7 bases.

The CDR3 DNA sequence: TGTGCCAGCAGCTTAGCAGGGGTTCTTCGGAATGAGCAGTTCTTC. Translated: CASSLAGVLRNEQFF. The chain is built from TRBV7-2 and TRBJ2-1; possible D gene TRBD1, 5 bases. Germline V lookup: CDR1 SGHTA, CDR2 FQGNSA. Trimming left V 0 bases short and J 7 bases short, with 13 bases between. This CDR3 comprises 15 residues. Variable domain in full (rest from reference TRBV7-2 and TRBJ2-1): GAGVSQSPSNKVTEKGKDVELRCDPISGHTALYWYRQSLGQGLEFLIYFQGNSAPDKSGLPSDRFSAERTGGSVSTLTIQRTQQEDSAVYLCASSLAGVLRNEQFFGPGTRLTVL.